These 14 T cell receptor beta chains were sequenced from one sample in a study of OX40 agonist ivuxolimab in advanced cancers. The repertoire was sequenced with immunoSEQ multiplex PCR; TCRdb's copy has only in-frame clones and lacks some. Among more than 70,000 clones listed, roughly four fifths were seen once. The sample here was CD4+ or CD8+ T cells sorted from blood, taken in a trial of the OX40 agonist ivuxolimab. These TCRs come from an adult with an advanced solid tumor such as melanoma, head and neck, liver or kidney cancer.

Written as DNA, the CDR3 is TGCGCCAGCAGCCCAGGACCAAGCACAGATACGCAGTATTTT. Amino acids: CASSPGPSTDTQYF. The chain joins TRBV5-1 to TRBJ2-3; D unresolved. The V gene's germline CDR1 is SGHRS and CDR2 YFSETQ. This CDR3 contains 14 residues. The V gene lost 4 bases and the J gene lost 0 bases, with 9 bases spanning the gap.

The chain couples TRBV7-9 to TRBJ2-1, with 9 nucleotides matching TRBD2. CDR3 length: 15 amino acids. Germline assignment: CDR1 SEHNR and CDR2 FQNEAQ (reference sequence). With V trimmed by 1 base and J by 3 bases, 1 base remained unmatched. The CDR3 DNA follows: TGTGCCAGCAGCTTAGTAGCGGGGGTCTACAATGAGCAGTTCTTC. Protein sequence: CASSLVAGVYNEQFF.

The rearrangement links TRBV7-2 to TRBJ2-7, with 9 bases identical to TRBD1. Germline V gene data show CDR1 as SGHTA and CDR2 as FQGNSA. V lost 4 bases and J lost 6; bases outside the gene matches: 10. The CDR3 spans 15 residues. The CDR3 region has the DNA TGTGCCAGCAGCTCCCCCGGGACAGGGTATGGCGAGCAGTACTTC. This encodes CASSSPGTGYGEQYF.

V and J are TRBV18 and TRBJ2-7, with D perhaps matching TRBD1 or TRBD2 (5 bases each). The CDR3 sequence is 18 residues long. Germline CDR1 and CDR2: KGHSH and LQKENI. Trimming stripped 4 bases from V and 6 bases from J, with 28 bases between. CDR3 sequence reads: CASSRFQGSARGSVEQYF. In DNA form, the CDR3 reads TGTGCCAGCTCACGGTTCCAGGGCTCCGCTAGAGGGTCGGTCGAGCAGTACTTC.

The table lists this clone with a count of one. The sample holds other DNA sequences that translate to the same CDR3. This chain joins TRBV5-1 and TRBJ1-5; D unresolved. The CDR3 length is 14 residues. Germline-derived CDR1 and CDR2 are SGHRS and YFSETQ. V lost 0 bases to trimming and J lost 2 bases, with 6 bases between them. The CDR3 coding sequence is TGCGCCAGCAGCTTGGAGGGTGGCAATCAGCCCCAGCATTTT. It encodes CASSLEGGNQPQHF.

DNA of the CDR3: TGTGCCAGCAGTCTCGGGGGAGGCCGAGATACGCAGTATTTT. Translated, it gives CASSLGGGRDTQYF. This chain connects TRBV11-2 to TRBJ2-3, with D perhaps TRBD2 (6 bases). Per germline, CDR1 SGHAT and CDR2 FQNNGV. The CDR3 consists of 14 residues. V was trimmed by 6 bases and J by 5 bases, leaving 15 bases between them. Variable domain in full (rest from reference TRBV11-2 and TRBJ2-3): EAGVAQSPRYKIIEKRQSVAFWCNPISGHATLYWYQQILGQGPKLLIQFQNNGVVDDSQLPKDRFSAERLKGVDSTLKIQPAKLEDSAVYLCASSLGGGRDTQYFGPGTRLTVL.

This chain uses TRBV15 with TRBJ1-2; 10 bases match TRBD1. CDR1 LNHNV and CDR2 YYDKDF come from the germline V gene (reference sequence). Unmatched junction bases numbered 17, after V lost 5 bases and J lost 5 bases. There are 18 residues in the CDR3. The CDR3 sequence is CATSGLSRDRGEYYGYTF. The CDR3 DNA is TGTGCCACCAGCGGACTGTCCCGGGACAGGGGCGAGTATTATGGCTACACCTTC.

A single count supports this clone. The rearrangement links TRBV7-2 to TRBJ2-2; a possible D gene is TRBD1 (5 bases). V shed 5 bases and J shed 2 bases, with 15 bases lying between them. Germline V gives CDR1 SGHTA, CDR2 FQGNSA. The CDR3 sequence is 16 residues long. CDR3 DNA sequence: TGTGCCAGCAGCCCCCGATCCCAGGGTAACACCGGGGAGCTGTTTTTT. It specifies CASSPRSQGNTGELFF. Full variable domain (remainder filled in from reference TRBV7-2 and TRBJ2-2): GAGVSQSPSNKVTEKGKDVELRCDPISGHTALYWYRQSLGQGLEFLIYFQGNSAPDKSGLPSDRFSAERTGGSVSTLTIQRTQQEDSAVYLCASSPRSQGNTGELFFGEGSRLTVL.

The chain is built from TRBV10-3 and TRBJ2-7; 10 positions match TRBD1. CDR1 and CDR2 from the germline V gene are ENHRY and SYGVKD. CDR3 length: 15 residues. V lost 6 bases to trimming and J lost 1 base; unmatched junction nucleotides: 6. In DNA form, the CDR3 reads TGTGCCATCAGCCCCGGGACAGGGGTATCCTACGAGCAGTACTTC. This codes for CAISPGTGVSYEQYF.

The rearrangement joins TRBV27 to TRBJ1-1; perhaps TRBD1 as D (5 bases). This CDR3 is built from 15 residues. Germline V gives CDR1 MNHEY, CDR2 SMNVEV (reference sequence). Trimming stripped 5 bases from V and 1 base from J, with 14 bases between. The CDR3 DNA sequence: TGTGCCAGCAGTCCCAAGGGACGCCCGAACACTGAAGCTTTCTTT. Its protein is CASSPKGRPNTEAFF.

The gene calls are TRBV5-8 and TRBJ2-7; D may match TRBD1 or TRBD2 (5 bases each). Trimming left V 7 bases short and J 0 bases short, with 14 bases between. There are 14 residues in the CDR3. Germline loops: CDR1 SGHTS, CDR2 YDEGEE. DNA of the CDR3: TGTGCCAGCGGAGGTTTTCAGGGCTCCTACGAGCAGTACTTC. This codes for CASGGFQGSYEQYF.

The chain recombines TRBV14 with TRBJ2-7, with D perhaps matching TRBD1 or TRBD2 (6 bases each). This CDR3 has 15 residues. Germline CDR1 reads SGHDN; CDR2 reads FVKESK. V was cut by 4 bases and J by 2 bases, with 15 bases left in between. As DNA, the CDR3 is TGTGCCAGCAGCCCCCTCGGGGGACAACCCTACGAGCAGTACTTC. This encodes CASSPLGGQPYEQYF.

V gene TRBV15 combines with J gene TRBJ1-5; D perhaps matches TRBD1 (6 bases). There are 15 residues in the CDR3. Germline V lookup: CDR1 LNHNV, CDR2 YYDKDF (reference sequence). V lost 4 bases and J 7 bases, leaving 17 bases between the germline ends. The CDR3 bases are TGTGCCACCAGCATCTGGGGGGCGAGGGGCCAGCCCCAGCATTTT. It encodes CATSIWGARGQPQHF.

The rearrangement links TRBV27 to TRBJ2-1; 12 bases match TRBD2. This CDR3 is built from 17 residues. Trimming took 6 bases from V and 9 from J; bases not matched to a gene: 15. Germline V gene lookup returns CDR1 MNHEY and CDR2 SMNVEV (reference sequence). The CDR3 sequence is CASSPRPTSGSSSEQFF. For the CDR3, the DNA is TGTGCCAGCAGCCCCCGACCGACTAGCGGGAGCTCGAGTGAGCAGTTCTTC.